The entry below gives a single TCR beta chain sequence along with its context. Antigen specificity is unknown. The CDR3 runs to 16 residues. Trimming left V 0 bases short and J 0 bases short, with 9 bases between. The V gene's germline CDR1 is SGHDN and CDR2 FVKESK. The data were taken from a study of cytomegalovirus exposure and HLA in healthy donors. Regarding the study as a whole: Analysis was carried out at a later point, and it linked a missense DCLRE1C variant to TCR beta V- and J-gene trimming. Through in vitro validation, a few CMV-associated chains were shown to be specific for CMV antigens.

With 60 Vbeta and 13 Jbeta primers, the PCR was carried out. This table comes from immunoSEQ multiplex PCR, and its TCRdb copy is limited to in-frame clones, with some not included. The sample holds under 200,000 clones, around 90% seen once. This receptor was obtained from a boy under 10 years old in good health and CMV-seronegative. The rearrangement joins TRBV14 to TRBJ1-3, with D uncertain. The sequencing sample was made of PBMCs. CDR3 coding DNA: TGTGCCAGCAGCCAAGAGAACAGCATCTCTGGAAACACCATATATTTT. It yields the protein CASSQENSISGNTIYF.